A selection of T cell receptor beta chains follows, all from one sample in a study of OX40 agonist ivuxolimab in advanced cancers. TCRdb's copy holds only in-frame clones and misses some; the assay was immunoSEQ multiplex PCR. The sample carries about 74,000 clones, approximately 88% recorded once. This specimen consisted of CD4+ or CD8+ T cells sorted from blood, obtained in a trial of the OX40 agonist ivuxolimab. The receptor source for this set is an adult with an advanced solid tumor such as melanoma, head and neck, liver or kidney cancer. The CDR3 runs from the conserved cysteine through the conserved F or W. D genes are given only for firm matches. Rows give clone size only sometimes, using once, few, many, or a class for an expanded clone.

v_call: TRBV11-2
clone_size: -
d_call: -
j_call: TRBJ2-1
cdr3_nt: TGTGCCAGCAGCCGTCTGGGTCGCTACAATGAGCAGTTCTTC
cdr3_aa: CASSRLGRYNEQFF

v_call: TRBV4-2
clone_size: -
d_call: -
j_call: TRBJ2-7
cdr3_nt: TGTGCCAGCAGCCAAGGAGGGGGAGGCTACGAGCAGTACTTC
cdr3_aa: CASSQGGGGYEQYF

v_call: TRBV5-1
clone_size: -
d_call: -
j_call: TRBJ2-3
cdr3_nt: TGCGCCAGCTGTCGGGGGAGCACAGATACGCAGTATTTT
cdr3_aa: CASCRGSTDTQYF

v_call: TRBV28
clone_size: -
d_call: TRBD1
j_call: TRBJ1-2
cdr3_nt: TGTGCCAGCAGTTTCAGGGGGACTTACTATGGCTACACCTTC
cdr3_aa: CASSFRGTYYGYTF

v_call: TRBV7-9
clone_size: -
d_call: -
j_call: TRBJ2-7
cdr3_nt: TGTGCCAGCATCAATACAGTGGGGGGAGAGCAGTACTTC
cdr3_aa: CASINTVGGEQYF

v_call: TRBV7-9
clone_size: -
d_call: -
j_call: TRBJ1-4
cdr3_nt: TGTGCCAGCAGCCACTTAGGGGGTAATGAAAAACTGTTTTTT
cdr3_aa: CASSHLGGNEKLFF

v_call: TRBV10-3
clone_size: -
d_call: TRBD2
j_call: TRBJ2-1
cdr3_nt: TGTGCCATCAGTGAGGGACTAGCGGGAGTAAGGGCTTACAATGAGCAGTTCTTC
cdr3_aa: CAISEGLAGVRAYNEQFF

v_call: TRBV2
clone_size: few
d_call: -
j_call: TRBJ2-1
cdr3_nt: TGTGTTTTTCCTGCGAGGGGGGGCGGAAATGAGCAGTTCTTC
cdr3_aa: CVFPARGGGNEQFF

v_call: TRBV4-2
clone_size: -
d_call: TRBD1
j_call: TRBJ1-6
cdr3_nt: TGTGCCAGCAGCCAAGATGTTAACAGGGGGGGATTATCACCCCTCCACTTT
cdr3_aa: CASSQDVNRGGLSPLHF

v_call: TRBV18
clone_size: -
d_call: -
j_call: TRBJ1-5
cdr3_nt: TGTGCCAGCTCACTTCGGGTAAGCAATCAGCCCCAGCATTTT
cdr3_aa: CASSLRVSNQPQHF

v_call: TRBV5-1
clone_size: -
d_call: -
j_call: TRBJ2-7
cdr3_nt: TGCGCCAGCAGCTTGGGGGGTAACTACGAGCAGTACTTC
cdr3_aa: CASSLGGNYEQYF

v_call: TRBV7-2
clone_size: -
d_call: -
j_call: TRBJ2-7
cdr3_nt: TGTGCCAGCAGCTTAGTGGATTACGAGCAGTACTTC
cdr3_aa: CASSLVDYEQYF

v_call: TRBV7-8
clone_size: once
d_call: -
j_call: TRBJ1-1
cdr3_nt: TGTGCCAGCAGCCCTGGAGGATTGAACACTGAAGCTTTCTTT
cdr3_aa: CASSPGGLNTEAFF

v_call: TRBV21-1
clone_size: -
d_call: -
j_call: TRBJ1-3
cdr3_nt: TGTGCCAGCAGCAAGGGGGAGGGGCACTCTGGAAACACCATATATTTT
cdr3_aa: CASSKGEGHSGNTIYF

v_call: TRBV7-2
clone_size: once
d_call: TRBD1
j_call: TRBJ1-1
cdr3_nt: TGTGCCAGCAGCTTGGGTTTACAGGGGAGAGCTTTCTTT
cdr3_aa: CASSLGLQGRAFF

v_call: TRBV15
clone_size: -
d_call: TRBD1
j_call: TRBJ1-5
cdr3_nt: TGTGCCACCAGCAGAGAATCGACAGGGAGGAGCAATCAGCCCCAGCATTTT
cdr3_aa: CATSRESTGRSNQPQHF

v_call: TRBV9
clone_size: once
d_call: -
j_call: TRBJ2-3
cdr3_nt: TGTGCCAGCAGCGTAACGGGGGCCCCAGATACGCAGTATTTT
cdr3_aa: CASSVTGAPDTQYF

v_call: TRBV19
clone_size: -
d_call: -
j_call: TRBJ1-6
cdr3_nt: TGTGCCAGTAGCCGAACCTCAGGGCGGGGCAATTCACCCCTCCACTTT
cdr3_aa: CASSRTSGRGNSPLHF

v_call: TRBV19
clone_size: -
d_call: TRBD1
j_call: TRBJ1-4
cdr3_nt: TGTGCCAGTAGCAAGCCCGCCGGCGGGACAGGGAGAGAAAAACTGTTTTTT
cdr3_aa: CASSKPAGGTGREKLFF

v_call: TRBV11-2
clone_size: -
d_call: -
j_call: TRBJ2-2
cdr3_nt: TGTGCCAGCAGCCCTAGAGCTAGGGGGGACACCGGGGAGCTGTTTTTT
cdr3_aa: CASSPRARGDTGELFF

v_call: TRBV7-2
clone_size: -
d_call: TRBD1
j_call: TRBJ1-1
cdr3_nt: TGTGCCAGCAGCTCTTTGGGACAGGGACCTGAAGCTTTCTTT
cdr3_aa: CASSSLGQGPEAFF

v_call: TRBV7-2
clone_size: -
d_call: -
j_call: TRBJ1-5
cdr3_nt: TGTGCCAGCAGCTCCCCAAATCAGCCCCAGCATTTT
cdr3_aa: CASSSPNQPQHF

v_call: TRBV5-4
clone_size: -
d_call: -
j_call: TRBJ1-3
cdr3_nt: TGTGCCAGCAGCTTCCCAGGGGCCCCTGGAAACACCATATATTTT
cdr3_aa: CASSFPGAPGNTIYF

v_call: TRBV11-2
clone_size: -
d_call: -
j_call: TRBJ2-7
cdr3_nt: TGTGCCAGCAGCTTAGAGCGGACTGTGGGCGAGCAGTACTTC
cdr3_aa: CASSLERTVGEQYF

v_call: TRBV20-1
clone_size: once
d_call: -
j_call: TRBJ2-1
cdr3_nt: TGCAGTGCTACGAACAATGAGCAGTTCTTC
cdr3_aa: CSATNNEQFF